This T cell receptor (beta chain) is from a study of blood T cell repertoires in COVID-19. Study at large: From the United States, Italy and Spain came samples of acute and convalescent COVID-19. In each case, the material was cDNA or gDNA derived from T cells, B-cell-depleted T cells, or PBMCs.

This clone was detected a few times. The CDR3 totals 14 residues. Germline values: CDR1 LGHDT, CDR2 YNNKEL (reference sequence). The ends lost 4 bases at V and 5 bases at J; junction bases unmatched: 6. Sequencing used immunoSEQ multiplex PCR; TCRdb keeps in-frame clones, though not all of them. There are over 70,000 clones in the sample; 60% to 85% occur only once, and about half lies in the top ten. Sample: peripheral blood. The clonotype was recovered from a human donor in a cohort sampled during active COVID-19. The chain is built from TRBV3-1 (or the pseudogene TRBV3-2) and TRBJ2-5; 8 bases match TRBD2. The CDR3 bases are TGTGCCAGCAGCCTGAGCGGGAGTGGGGAGACCCAGTACTTC. It encodes CASSLSGSGETQYF.